The 26 T cell receptor beta chains below all came from one sample that was sequenced in a study of shared clonotypes between healthy human individuals. Clones were read by immunoSEQ multiplex PCR, and TCRdb kept only the in-frame ones, dropping some. The sample records approximately 640,000 clones, around 91% being singletons. Specimen: memory CD8+ T cells from PBMCs. The sample's subset: CD45RO+ cells pooled with CCR7-negative TemRA cells. All receptors derive from a man between 18 and 29 years old in good health. Some clones in this sample may be carry-over from other donors' samples.

V is TRBV5-1 and J is TRBJ2-7; 16 bases are shared with TRBD2. Germline-derived CDR1 and CDR2 are SGHRS and YFSETQ. This CDR3 is built from 20 residues. The V and J ends lost 4 bases and 3 bases, in that order; junction bases with no gene match: 16. This chain's CDR3 is CASSIAPGLAGGQRGYEQYF. The CDR3 DNA reads as TGCGCCAGCAGCATAGCACCGGGACTAGCGGGAGGGCAGCGTGGCTACGAGCAGTACTTC.

The chain employs TRBV10-2 and TRBJ2-7, with 7 nucleotides matching TRBD2. The V segment lost 7 bases and the J segment 5 bases; nucleotides outside the gene matches: 14. Looked up from germline, CDR1 is WSHSY and CDR2 is SAAADI. The CDR3 has 15 amino acids. The CDR3 nucleotides read TGCGCCAGCATAGGGGTCCCGGGCGGGAGCAACGAGCAGTACTTC. Encoded protein: CASIGVPGGSNEQYF.

The CDR3 loop reads CATSLGARIGELFF. DNA of the CDR3: TGTGCCACCAGCCTCGGGGCTCGAATAGGGGAGCTGTTTTTT. The chain links TRBV15 to TRBJ2-2; D assignment may be TRBD1 or TRBD2 (5 bases each). The V gene lost 5 bases and the J gene lost 8 bases, with 15 bases spanning the gap. This CDR3 has 14 residues. In germline, CDR1 is LNHNV, CDR2 YYDKDF (reference sequence).

The chain employs TRBV7-8 and TRBJ1-1; the D gene is possibly TRBD1 (6 bases). Germline CDR1 and CDR2: SGHVS and FQNEAQ. The CDR3 totals 14 residues. The germline V and J ends were trimmed by 5 bases and 2 bases, with 12 bases remaining between them. CDR3 amino acids: CASSRGGVNTEAFF. The CDR3, as DNA: TGTGCCAGCAGCCGGGGGGGCGTTAACACTGAAGCTTTCTTT.

The gene calls are TRBV14 and TRBJ2-4; TRBD1 or TRBD2 may be the D gene (5 bases each). V lost 2 bases, J lost 3 bases, and 8 bases lay in between. The CDR3 runs 14 residues. From germline, CDR1 is SGHDN and CDR2 FVKESK. CDR3 residues: CASSQRDLKNIQYF. CDR3 coding DNA: TGTGCCAGCAGCCAAAGGGACCTCAAAAACATTCAGTACTTC.

V gene TRBV4-1 combines with J gene TRBJ2-1; 7 nucleotides align to TRBD2. Trimming cost V 3 bases and J 9 bases; bases outside gene matches: 11. CDR3 length equals 15 residues. Germline V lookup: CDR1 MGHRA, CDR2 YSYEKL. As DNA, the CDR3 is TGCGCCAGCAGCCAGCAACCCGGACTAGAACCTGAGCAGTTCTTC. Residues: CASSQQPGLEPEQFF.

Here the CDR3 DNA reads TGTGCTAGTGGTTTGGGGCAGACAGGGGGCGGCTATGGCTACACCTTC. As protein: CASGLGQTGGGYGYTF. The rearrangement uses TRBV12-5 and TRBJ1-2; 10 nucleotides match TRBD1. V shed 1 base and J 4 bases; nucleotides not matched to a gene: 6. CDR1 LGHNT and CDR2 FRNRAP come from the germline V gene. This CDR3 contains 16 residues. The full variable domain, completed using reference TRBV12-5 and TRBJ1-2, is DARVTQTPRHKVTEMGQEVTMRCQPILGHNTVFWYRQTMMQGLELLAYFRNRAPLDDSGMPKDRFSAEMPDATLATLKIQPSEPRDSAVYFCASGLGQTGGGYGYTFGSGTRLTVV.

The chain employs TRBV4-1 and TRBJ2-5; D is ambiguous. The V gene's germline CDR1 is MGHRA and CDR2 YSYEKL. This CDR3 has 12 amino acids. V lost 4 bases and J 5 bases, leaving 8 bases between the germline ends. CDR3 amino acids: CASSPGRETQYF. CDR3 nucleotides: TGCGCCAGCAGCCCCGGAAGGGAGACCCAGTACTTC.

V usage is TRBV7-9 and J usage is TRBJ1-1; TRBD1 might be the D (5 bases). Trimming shortened V by 5 bases and J by 10 bases, and 17 bases separated the two germline ends. CDR3 length: 13 amino acids. Germline lookup yields CDR1 SEHNR and CDR2 FQNEAQ (reference sequence). The CDR3 DNA is TGTGCCAGCAGCACCGAGGCGGGGGAGGGAGCTTTCTTT. It codes for CASSTEAGEGAFF.

This clone has just one count. The chain links TRBV5-4 to TRBJ2-7; D remains unclear. The V and J ends lost 0 bases and 6 bases respectively, with 4 bases between them. The CDR3 has 11 residues. Per the germline V gene, CDR1 is SGHNT and CDR2 is YYREEE (reference sequence). The CDR3 DNA sequence: TGTGCCAGCAGCTTGGAGGCCGAGCAGTACTTC. Amino acids: CASSLEAEQYF.

The gene calls are TRBV27 and TRBJ2-5, with unresolved D. The CDR3 runs 13 residues. The V end was cut by 6 bases, the J end by 3 bases, with 11 bases between. From germline, CDR1 is MNHEY and CDR2 SMNVEV (reference sequence). Written as DNA, the CDR3 is TGTGCCAGCAGCCGCATCGACAAAGAGACCCAGTACTTC. It specifies CASSRIDKETQYF.

The rearrangement links TRBV19 to TRBJ2-7, with D perhaps TRBD1 (6 bases). This CDR3 is 13 amino acids long. Trimming took 5 bases from V and 4 from J, leaving 12 bases between them. Looked up from germline, CDR1 is LNHDA and CDR2 is SQIVND (reference sequence). The CDR3 spells CASSPWDKYEQYF. The CDR3 nucleotides are TGTGCCAGTAGTCCCTGGGACAAGTACGAGCAGTACTTC.

The sample holds a few counts of this clone. CDR3 region: CASSHGVGWPQHF. The CDR3, as DNA: TGTGCCAGCAGCCATGGGGTAGGGTGGCCCCAGCATTTT. The chain couples TRBV16 to TRBJ1-5; D is unclear. This CDR3 is built from 13 residues. With 3 bases removed from V and 9 bases from J, the gap between germline ends came to 12 bases. The germline gives CDR1 KGHSY, CDR2 FQNENV.

The chain is built from TRBV4-1 and TRBJ1-5, with 8 bases aligning to TRBD1. The germline V gene has CDR1 MGHRA and CDR2 YSYEKL. The V gene end was trimmed by 3 bases and the J gene end by 4 bases; junction bases not matched to a gene: 2. This CDR3 is built from 14 residues. The CDR3 bases are TGCGCCAGCAGCCACAGGGGGCGTAATCAGCCCCAGCATTTT. It specifies CASSHRGRNQPQHF.

The rearrangement uses TRBV5-5 and TRBJ1-4, with D unresolved. The ends were cut back, 6 bases at V and 9 bases at J, with 12 bases in the middle. In germline, CDR1 is SGHKS, CDR2 YYEKEE (reference sequence). This CDR3 is built from 12 residues. The CDR3 reads CASTADGQKLFF. The CDR3 nucleotides are TGTGCCAGCACCGCTGACGGTCAAAAACTGTTTTTT. The full variable domain, its missing parts supplied by reference TRBV5-5 and TRBJ1-4, is DAGVTQSPTHLIKTRGQQVTLRCSPISGHKSVSWYQQVLGQGPQFIFQYYEKEERGRGNFPDRFSARQFPNYSSELNVNALLLGDSALYLCASTADGQKLFFGSGTQLSVL.

The chain employs TRBV28 and TRBJ2-7; a possible D gene is TRBD2 (5 bases). The V gene lost 6 bases and the J gene lost 2 bases, with 20 bases spanning the gap. The germline gives CDR1 MDHEN, CDR2 SYDVKM. The CDR3 loop spans 16 amino acids. The CDR3 DNA is TGTGCCAGCAGCTCGGGAATCGCGGGTTGGACCTACGAGCAGTACTTC. Residues: CASSSGIAGWTYEQYF.

This clone has only one observation. V and J are TRBV27 and TRBJ2-3, with D tentatively TRBD2 (7 bases). V gave up 10 bases and J gave up 1 base, with 12 bases separating them. CDR3 length equals 13 residues. Looked up from germline, CDR1 is MNHEY and CDR2 is SMNVEV (reference sequence). The CDR3 is CATTGGRTDTQYF. CDR3 bases: TGTGCCACTACCGGGGGGCGCACAGATACGCAGTATTTT.

The chain carries TRBV28 and TRBJ2-1, with 10 bases fitting TRBD2. With V trimmed by 5 bases and J by 4 bases, 8 bases remained unmatched. The CDR3 has 16 residues. Germline CDR1 reads MDHEN; CDR2 reads SYDVKM. The CDR3 spells CASSPPTSGPYNEQFF. As DNA, the CDR3 is TGTGCCAGCAGTCCTCCGACTAGCGGGCCGTACAATGAGCAGTTCTTC.

This chain uses TRBV7-2 with TRBJ2-7; 9 nucleotides match TRBD2. The CDR3 has 15 residues. The V segment lost 3 bases and the J segment 2 bases; nucleotides outside the gene matches: 5. Germline assignment: CDR1 SGHTA and CDR2 FQGNSA. CDR3 region: CASSFSLAGPYEQYF. The DNA for the CDR3 is TGTGCCAGCAGCTTCAGTCTAGCGGGACCCTACGAGCAGTACTTC.

The rearrangement uses TRBV5-5 and TRBJ1-1; 8 positions match TRBD1. The CDR3 covers 16 residues. Germline CDR1 reads SGHKS; CDR2 reads YYEKEE (reference sequence). Trimming took 0 bases from V and 8 from J; bases not matched to a gene: 12. The DNA of the CDR3 is TGTGCCAGCAGCTTGGCCAGGGGGCCTAAAACGGGCGAAGCTTTCTTT. It encodes CASSLARGPKTGEAFF.

The chain links TRBV16 to TRBJ1-3; D perhaps matches TRBD1 (5 bases). The germline V gene has CDR1 KGHSY and CDR2 FQNENV. Trimming cost V 0 bases and J 4 bases, with 13 bases left between them. The CDR3 has 16 amino acids. The CDR3 here is CASSQSGRPAGNTIYF. CDR3 nucleotide sequence: TGTGCCAGCAGCCAATCGGGGCGGCCCGCGGGAAACACCATATATTTT.

The chain couples TRBV5-1 to TRBJ2-1, with 9 bases fitting TRBD2. Germline values: CDR1 SGHRS, CDR2 YFSETQ. The CDR3 totals 16 residues. The junction had 4 bases not matched to a gene; V was cut back by 0 bases and J by 3 bases. The CDR3 region has the DNA TGCGCCAGCAGCTTGGGGCCAGCGGGAGGCTACAATGAGCAGTTCTTC. Its protein product is CASSLGPAGGYNEQFF.

This clone was observed once. The CDR3 region is CSAHTNYGYTF. The CDR3 DNA is TGCAGCGCTCATACAAACTATGGCTACACCTTC. V gene TRBV29-1 combines with J gene TRBJ1-2; the D is unclear. The V end lost 7 bases, the J end lost 2 bases, and 8 bases lay between the germline ends. The CDR3 sequence is 11 residues long. Per germline, CDR1 SQVTM and CDR2 ANQGSEA.

CDR3 residues: CAWSVLGPEAFF. The DNA of the CDR3 is TGTGCCTGGAGTGTACTCGGGCCTGAAGCTTTCTTT. The chain couples TRBV30 to TRBJ1-1; D remains ambiguous. Trimming shortened V by 0 bases and J by 6 bases, and 8 bases separated the two germline ends. CDR3 length: 12 amino acids. Germline assignment: CDR1 GTSNPN and CDR2 SVGIG (reference sequence).

This chain connects TRBV18 to TRBJ2-2; no clear D. CDR3 length: 16 residues. V lost 6 bases, J lost 0 bases, and 14 bases lay in between. Per germline, CDR1 KGHSH and CDR2 LQKENI. The CDR3 DNA reads TGTGCCAGCTCCAGACCGGTGATTACGAACACCGGGGAGCTGTTTTTT. The encoded protein is CASSRPVITNTGELFF.

The chain couples TRBV29-1 to TRBJ2-1; no reliable D call. V dropped 4 bases and J dropped 4 bases, with 5 bases sitting between them. Germline CDR1 reads SQVTM; CDR2 reads ANQGSEA. The CDR3 is 11 residues long. CDR3 bases: TGCAGCGTTGTTCGTTACAATGAGCAGTTCTTC. Its protein product is CSVVRYNEQFF.